One sample yielded the 32 T cell receptor beta chains listed below, sequenced in a study of OX40 agonist ivuxolimab in advanced cancers. Only in-frame clones appear in the TCRdb table, and some are missing; sequencing was by immunoSEQ multiplex PCR. The table has 60,000 to 75,000 clones, more than 70% seen once. This sample comprised CD4+ or CD8+ T cells sorted from blood, obtained in a trial of the OX40 agonist ivuxolimab. These receptors were collected from an adult with an advanced solid tumor such as melanoma, head and neck, liver or kidney cancer.

V usage is TRBV18 and J usage is TRBJ2-2; either TRBD1 or TRBD2 may supply D (5 bases each). There are 16 residues in the CDR3. Trimming left V 0 bases short and J 3 bases short, with 11 bases between. Germline CDR1 is KGHSH and CDR2 is LQKENI. CDR3 coding DNA: TGTGCCAGCTCACCACCGGGGACGAGCTACACCGGGGAGCTGTTTTTT. Its protein is CASSPPGTSYTGELFF. The full variable domain, rest sourced from reference TRBV18 and TRBJ2-2, is NAGVMQNPRHLVRRRGQEARLRCSPMKGHSHVYWYRQLPEEGLKFMVYLQKENIIDESGMPKERFSAEFPKEGPSILRIQQVVRGDSAAYFCASSPPGTSYTGELFFGEGSRLTVL.

This chain uses TRBV15 with TRBJ2-7; D possibly matches TRBD1 or TRBD2 (5 bases each). Germline CDR1 LNHNV, CDR2 YYDKDF (reference sequence). The CDR3 contains 15 residues. The V gene lost 1 base and the J gene lost 1 base, with 11 bases spanning the gap. The CDR3 loop is CATSRGGVLSYEQYF. CDR3 DNA: TGTGCCACCAGCAGAGGAGGGGTCCTATCCTACGAGCAGTACTTC.

V gene TRBV6-5 combines with J gene TRBJ1-5, with 8 bases identical to TRBD1. Trimming cost V 6 bases and J 5 bases; bases outside gene matches: 9. Germline V gene data show CDR1 as MNHEY and CDR2 as SVGAGI. The CDR3 loop spans 15 amino acids. This CDR3 is CASRRTGRGDQPQHF. CDR3 sequence (DNA): TGTGCCAGCAGGAGGACAGGGAGAGGGGATCAGCCCCAGCATTTT.

The chain joins TRBV18 to TRBJ2-7; 8 bases are shared with TRBD1. Germline CDR1 reads KGHSH; CDR2 reads LQKENI. The trim removed 6 bases at V and 2 bases at J, leaving 6 bases unmatched. This CDR3 region has 14 residues. CDR3 loop: CASSWTGSPYEQYF. The CDR3 nucleotides are TGTGCCAGCTCCTGGACAGGGAGCCCCTACGAGCAGTACTTC.

The V gene is TRBV5-4, the J gene TRBJ2-1, with D possibly being TRBD1 or TRBD2 (5 bases each). Trimming left V 1 base short and J 6 bases short, with 14 bases between. The CDR3 is made up of 15 amino acids. CDR1 and CDR2 (germline): SGHNT, YYREEE (reference sequence). The CDR3 spells CASSLRGPQSNEQFF. The CDR3 DNA reads as TGTGCCAGCAGCTTGCGGGGCCCCCAGTCCAATGAGCAGTTCTTC.

V is TRBV11-3 and J is TRBJ2-3, with 7 bases identical to TRBD2. The V gene end was trimmed by 5 bases and the J gene end by 2 bases; junction bases not matched to a gene: 7. The CDR3 has 15 amino acids. Germline V gene lookup returns CDR1 SGHNT and CDR2 YENEEA. CDR3 coding DNA: TGTGCCAGCAGCGGAGGGCTAGCGGTCACAGATACGCAGTATTTT. Protein: CASSGGLAVTDTQYF.

This clone was seen a handful of times. The chain carries TRBV10-3 and TRBJ2-1, with 14 bases fitting TRBD2. CDR3 length: 15 residues. Germline V CDR1 and CDR2: ENHRY, SYGVKD. J gave up 7 bases and V 5 bases, and 4 bases lay outside the gene matches. This CDR3 is CAISQGLAGENEQFF. CDR3 in DNA: TGTGCCATCAGTCAGGGACTAGCGGGAGAGAATGAGCAGTTCTTC.

The rearrangement links TRBV19 to TRBJ1-2; D is undetermined. Trimming pared 3 bases from V and 2 bases from J, leaving 13 bases between. CDR3 length equals 15 residues. The germline V gene encodes CDR1 LNHDA and CDR2 SQIVND (reference sequence). The CDR3 DNA reads as TGTGCCAGTAGTATCGGAAGGATACTCAACTATGGCTACACCTTC. Its protein is CASSIGRILNYGYTF.

J is TRBJ1-6 and V is TRBV28; no clear D. Germline assignment: CDR1 MDHEN and CDR2 SYDVKM. This CDR3 spans 14 amino acids. The germline V and J ends were trimmed by 3 bases and 8 bases, with 11 bases remaining between them. CDR3 in amino acids: CASSLRQTDSPLHF. In DNA, the CDR3 is TGTGCCAGCAGTTTGAGGCAGACCGATTCACCCCTCCACTTT.

This clone was detected a few times. The rearrangement joins TRBV19 to TRBJ1-2; tentatively, D is TRBD1 (5 bases). Trimming pared 6 bases from V and 0 bases from J, leaving 11 bases between. CDR1 is LNHDA, CDR2 SQIVND, per germline (reference sequence). The CDR3 is 14 amino acids. DNA for the CDR3: TGTGCCAGTAGGAGACAGCGATCTAACTATGGCTACACCTTC. As protein: CASRRQRSNYGYTF.

This chain joins TRBV13 and TRBJ2-2, with 10 bases matching TRBD1. This CDR3 is 16 amino acids long. Germline trimming cut 5 bases from V and 1 base from J; bases unmatched to any gene: 4. Germline CDR1 and CDR2: PRHDT and FYEKMQ (reference sequence). The CDR3 sequence: CASSVWDRGNTGELFF. CDR3 nucleotides: TGTGCCAGCAGCGTCTGGGACAGGGGGAACACCGGGGAGCTGTTTTTT. Filled out from reference TRBV13 and TRBJ2-2, the complete variable domain reads AAGVIQSPRHLIKEKRETATLKCYPIPRHDTVYWYQQGPGQDPQFLISFYEKMQSDKGSIPDRFSAQQFSDYHSELNMSSLELGDSALYFCASSVWDRGNTGELFFGEGSRLTVL.

This chain connects TRBV28 to TRBJ2-1; 7 bases map to TRBD2. V dropped 5 bases and J dropped 4; count of bases not matched to a gene: 2. CDR1 MDHEN and CDR2 SYDVKM come from the germline V gene. This CDR3 contains 13 residues. The CDR3 DNA reads TGTGCCAGCAGTAGACTAGCATACAATGAGCAGTTCTTC. Translating it yields CASSRLAYNEQFF.

This clone appeared a single time. The chain's CDR3 is CASSLTGDPRVPQHF. The CDR3 region has the DNA TGTGCCAGCTCACTCACAGGGGACCCTAGGGTGCCCCAGCATTTT. The chain links TRBV18 to TRBJ1-5; 7 bases fit TRBD1. With 4 bases clipped from V and 9 bases from J, the junction kept 12 bases outside the gene matches. The CDR3 has 15 residues. Germline assignment: CDR1 KGHSH and CDR2 LQKENI.

The V call is TRBV5-1, the J call TRBJ2-7; no definite D call. CDR1 SGHRS and CDR2 YFSETQ come from the germline V gene. V lost 2 bases, J lost 5 bases, and 11 bases lay in between. The CDR3 has 13 amino acids. CDR3 loop: CASSFNSRNEQYF. For the CDR3, the DNA is TGCGCCAGCAGCTTTAACAGTCGCAACGAGCAGTACTTC.

The chain is built from TRBV4-2 and TRBJ2-5, with 12 bases lining up with TRBD2. The length of the CDR3 is 17 residues. V was clipped by 3 bases and J by 5 bases; unmatched bases: 10. From germline, CDR1 is LGHNA and CDR2 YNFKEQ. The CDR3: CASSHGLAGRGRETQYF. The DNA for the CDR3 is TGTGCCAGCAGCCACGGACTAGCGGGAAGGGGGCGGGAGACCCAGTACTTC.

V gene TRBV28 combines with J gene TRBJ2-7, with TRBD1 as a possible D gene (6 bases). CDR1 is MDHEN, CDR2 SYDVKM, per germline. The germline V and J ends were trimmed by 6 bases and 0 bases, with 12 bases remaining between them. This CDR3 contains 14 residues. The CDR3 region is CASSRWDTSYEQYF. CDR3 DNA: TGTGCCAGCAGCCGGTGGGACACCTCCTACGAGCAGTACTTC.

V and J are TRBV7-9 and TRBJ2-2; the D gene could be TRBD1 or TRBD2 (5 bases each). This CDR3 has 16 amino acids. The ends were cut back, 3 bases at V and 7 bases at J, with 18 bases in the middle. Germline V gene lookup returns CDR1 SEHNR and CDR2 FQNEAQ (reference sequence). The CDR3 DNA follows: TGTGCCAGCAGCTTCGCGCAGGGCGTAAGCGGCGGGGAGCTGTTTTTT. It is translated as CASSFAQGVSGGELFF. The whole variable domain, remainder taken from reference TRBV7-9 and TRBJ2-2, is DTGVSQNPRHKITKRGQNVTFRCDPISEHNRLYWYRQTLGQGPEFLTYFQNEAQLEKSRLLSDRFSAERPKGSFSTLEIQRTEQGDSAMYLCASSFAQGVSGGELFFGEGSRLTVL.

This clone was found a few times. J is TRBJ1-1 and V is TRBV10-2, with D perhaps matching TRBD1 (5 bases). The CDR3 extends over 11 amino acids. The V gene lost 7 bases and the J gene lost 7 bases, with 10 bases spanning the gap. Per the germline V gene, CDR1 is WSHSY and CDR2 is SAAADI. The DNA for the CDR3 is TGCGCCAGCAACCAGGGCCGTGAAGCTTTCTTT. Encoded protein: CASNQGREAFF.

This clone came up a few times. V gene TRBV14 combines with J gene TRBJ1-5; D not certain. V lost 4 bases, J lost 5 bases, and 9 bases lay in between. CDR1 and CDR2 from the germline V gene are SGHDN and FVKESK. CDR3 size: 13 residues. The CDR3: CASSLSPHQPQHF. CDR3 nucleotide sequence: TGTGCCAGCAGCCTAAGCCCGCATCAGCCCCAGCATTTT.

This chain links TRBV5-1 with TRBJ2-7, with a tentative D call TRBD1 (6 bases). The CDR3 spans 15 residues. Germline-derived CDR1 and CDR2 are SGHRS and YFSETQ. Trimming cost V 0 bases and J 2 bases, with 12 bases left between them. The CDR3 reads CASSLAGAGPYEQYF. Written as DNA, the CDR3 is TGCGCCAGCAGCTTGGCAGGGGCTGGCCCCTACGAGCAGTACTTC.

The rearrangement links TRBV28 to TRBJ2-1; 7 bases agree with TRBD1. The CDR3 extends over 15 amino acids. V gave up 6 bases and J gave up 7 bases; unmatched junction bases: 12. CDR1 and CDR2 from the germline V gene are MDHEN and SYDVKM. For the CDR3, the DNA is TGTGCCAGCAGAAAGGGGGCGTTCGGGCGAAATGAGCAGTTCTTC. Protein: CASRKGAFGRNEQFF.

This chain links TRBV7-2 with TRBJ2-7; D may be TRBD2 (5 bases). The V gene lost 2 bases and the J gene lost 3 bases, with 5 bases spanning the gap. CDR3 length: 12 amino acids. CDR1 and CDR2 from the germline V gene are SGHTA and FQGNSA. The CDR3 DNA reads as TGTGCCAGCAGCTTACGGGACTACGAGCAGTACTTC. Encoded protein: CASSLRDYEQYF.

V gene TRBV5-1 combines with J gene TRBJ2-5; D not resolved. CDR1 SGHRS and CDR2 YFSETQ come from the germline V gene. The length of the CDR3 is 12 residues. V was pared by 6 bases and J by 5 bases, with 11 bases between. CDR3 sequence (DNA): TGCGCCAGCACCAGTTTACGGGAGACCCAGTACTTC. Translated: CASTSLRETQYF.

The gene calls are TRBV6-5 and TRBJ1-5, with 10 bases aligning to TRBD1. The CDR3 covers 13 residues. The germline V gene has CDR1 MNHEY and CDR2 SVGAGI. Trimming took 8 bases from V and 6 from J; bases not matched to a gene: 4. The CDR3 spells CASSTGGGQPQHF. DNA of the CDR3: TGTGCCAGCTCGACAGGGGGCGGTCAGCCCCAGCATTTT.

The V and J genes are TRBV30 and TRBJ2-1, with 7 bases that match TRBD1. Per germline, CDR1 GTSNPN and CDR2 SVGIG (reference sequence). The CDR3 sequence is 13 residues long. J lost 10 bases, V lost 0 bases, and 6 bases had no gene match. The CDR3 protein is CAWSVHLGGEQFF. As DNA, the CDR3 is TGTGCCTGGAGTGTACATTTAGGGGGCGAGCAGTTCTTC.

The rearrangement joins TRBV9 to TRBJ2-7; 7 nucleotides match TRBD2. Germline values: CDR1 SGDLS, CDR2 YYNGEE. The junction had 5 bases not matched to a gene; V was cut back by 0 bases and J by 5 bases. The CDR3 is 14 residues long. The CDR3 DNA follows: TGTGCCAGCAGCGTAGGGGGAGGGGTAAACGAGCAGTACTTC. Its translation is CASSVGGGVNEQYF.

The chain is built from TRBV18 and TRBJ1-6; no definite D call. V lost 3 bases, J lost 7 bases, and 10 bases lay in between. The germline V gene encodes CDR1 KGHSH and CDR2 LQKENI. CDR3 length: 14 residues. CDR3 DNA sequence: TGTGCCAGCTCACCTAACGGGCCAAATTCACCCCTCCACTTT. Protein: CASSPNGPNSPLHF.

The rearrangement links TRBV7-9 to TRBJ1-1; 8 bases map to TRBD1. This CDR3 comprises 15 residues. CDR1 is SEHNR and CDR2 is FQNEAQ in the germline V gene (reference sequence). After removal of 5 bases from V and 1 base from J, the junction contained 6 bases not matched to a gene. The chain's CDR3 is CASSPRDRRNTEAFF. The CDR3, as DNA: TGTGCCAGCAGCCCGCGGGACAGGCGGAACACTGAAGCTTTCTTT.

The chain uses TRBV27 and TRBJ1-3, with D unresolved. The CDR3 contains 16 residues. The germline gives CDR1 MNHEY, CDR2 SMNVEV (reference sequence). V was shortened by 0 bases and J by 0 bases, with 9 bases between the two germline ends. The CDR3 region is CASSLSVRHSGNTIYF. The CDR3, as DNA: TGTGCCAGCAGTTTATCTGTCCGACACTCTGGAAACACCATATATTTT.

This clone was picked up a small number of times. The V and J genes are TRBV6-5 and TRBJ1-2; D remains unclear. Germline-derived CDR1 and CDR2 are MNHEY and SVGAGI. V lost 4 bases and J lost 7, with 13 bases in between. The CDR3 runs 13 residues. CDR3 amino acids: CASSSGLPLGYTF. The CDR3 DNA follows: TGTGCCAGCAGTTCTGGCCTTCCCCTTGGCTACACCTTC.

This chain uses TRBV30 with TRBJ2-7; D gene ambiguous. CDR1 and CDR2 (germline): GTSNPN, SVGIG (reference sequence). V was pared by 1 base and J by 0 bases, with 7 bases between. The CDR3 has 13 amino acids. The CDR3 is CAWSGSISYEQYF. The CDR3, as DNA: TGTGCCTGGAGTGGATCCATCTCCTACGAGCAGTACTTC.

This chain joins TRBV7-9 and TRBJ2-1; the match to TRBD2 covers 7 bases. This CDR3 has 18 residues. Germline V CDR1 and CDR2: SEHNR, FQNEAQ (reference sequence). The J segment lost 8 bases and the V segment lost 5 bases, leaving 21 bases of the junction unmatched. The CDR3 nucleotides are TGTGCCAGCAGCCCTAGCGGACGTTTGGGGACGAGAGGGGATGAGCAGTTCTTC. Translating it yields CASSPSGRLGTRGDEQFF.